Listed below are T cell receptor beta chains from one sample, sequenced in a study of regulatory T cells in long-lasting Graves disease. TCRdb passed the multiplex PCR reads through MiXCR, listing each CDR3 protein once. Of over 200,000 distinct CDR3 sequences listed, around 18% are singletons. This sample also appeared in a second study, on T cells in Graves' hyperthyroidism and ophthalmopathy.

Sample: peripheral blood mononuclear cells (PBMCs), taken at new diagnosis, from a patient treated with antithyroid drugs. These TCRs come from a woman aged 25 to 39 with Graves disease. Each CDR3 is given with its conserved first and last residue. A D gene is named only where the DNA matches it firmly. Where a row states a size, it is once, few, many or the class of an expanded clone; other rows omit it.

CDR3	DNA	size	D	V	J
CASNGRQNTGELFF	TGTGCCAGCAATGGGCGGCAGAACACCGGGGAGCTGTTTTTT	many	-	TRBV2	TRBJ2-2
CASSQGPGTEAFF	TGTGCCAGCAGCCAAGGACCGGGGACTGAAGCTTTCTTT	many	-	TRBV14	TRBJ1-1
CASSIRPGQGAYEQYF	TGCGCCAGCAGCATCCGGCCGGGACAGGGGGCCTACGAGCAGTACTTC	-	TRBD1	TRBV5-1	TRBJ2-7
CASSPTSAGVYNEQFF	TGTGCCAGCAGCCCTACCTCTGCGGGGGTGTACAATGAGCAGTTCTTC	many	TRBD2	TRBV6-1	TRBJ2-1
CSARAGTLYEQYF	TGCAGTGCTAGGGCCGGGACGCTCTACGAGCAGTACTTC	-	-	TRBV20-1	TRBJ2-7
CASTSQGALGTEAFF	TGCGCCAGCACGAGTCAGGGGGCGTTGGGCACTGAAGCTTTCTTT	few	TRBD1	TRBV10-2	TRBJ1-1
CASSLGAGANSYEQYF	TGTGCCAGCAGTTTAGGGGCGGGGGCGAACTCCTACGAGCAGTACTTC	-	-	TRBV13	TRBJ2-7
CASSQGYTEAFF	TGTGCCAGCAGCCAGGGGTACACTGAAGCTTTCTTT	many	-	TRBV4-1	TRBJ1-1
CASTMTGRSNYGYTF	TGTGCCAGCACTATGACGGGACGGTCGAACTATGGCTACACCTTC	many	-	TRBV6-2/TRBV6-3	TRBJ1-2
CASSQGQGARGYTF	TGCGCCAGCAGCCAAGGTCAGGGGGCGCGTGGCTACACCTTC	-	TRBD1	TRBV4-1	TRBJ1-2
CASSPKREIYGYTF	TGTGCCAGCTCACCCAAGAGAGAAATATATGGCTACACCTTC	-	-	TRBV18	TRBJ1-2
CASSDRDRQRRIGQYF	TGTGCCAGCAGTGACCGGGACAGGCAACGCAGAATTGGGCAGTACTTC	once	TRBD1	TRBV12-3/TRBV12-4	TRBJ2-7
CASSLEGYNQPQHF	TGTGCCAGCAGCCTAGAGGGTTACAATCAGCCCCAGCATTTT	many	-	TRBV7-2	TRBJ1-5
CASSLLGGGEETQYF	TGTGCCAGCAGCTTGCTTGGCGGGGGGGAAGAGACCCAGTACTTC	-	TRBD2	TRBV7-3	TRBJ2-5
CSASSGANVLTF	TGCAGTGCCTCCTCTGGGGCCAACGTCCTGACTTTC	few	-	TRBV20-1	TRBJ2-6
CASSRDSSYNSPLHF	TGTGCCAGCAGTAGGGACAGCTCCTATAATTCACCCCTCCACTTT	few	TRBD1	TRBV2	TRBJ1-6
CASSPRLGPYEQYF	TGTGCCAGCAGTCCTCGACTAGGGCCCTACGAGCAGTACTTC	many	-	TRBV12-3/TRBV12-4	TRBJ2-7
CASRKLSGGLYEQYF	TGTGCCAGCAGGAAACTTAGCGGGGGACTTTACGAGCAGTACTTC	many	TRBD2	TRBV9	TRBJ2-7
CASSPLGGQAEAFF	TGTGCCAGCTCACCACTGGGGGGGCAGGCTGAAGCTTTCTTT	many	-	TRBV18	TRBJ1-1
CASSAVGEDTQYF	TGTGCCAGCAGCGCCGTGGGGGAAGATACGCAGTATTTT	many	-	TRBV5-5	TRBJ2-3
CATYRPRNTEAFF	TGTGCCACTTACAGGCCCCGGAACACTGAAGCTTTCTTT	many	-	TRBV6-1	TRBJ1-1
CASSSTGQGRNTQYF	TGTGCCAGCAGCTCAACTGGACAGGGGCGGAATACGCAGTATTTT	many	TRBD1	TRBV7-9	TRBJ2-3
CSAPQGPPEAFF	TGCAGCGCTCCACAGGGGCCCCCTGAAGCTTTCTTT	-	TRBD1	TRBV29-1	TRBJ1-1
CASSPPPGLKETQYF	TGTGCCAGCAGCCCCCCACCGGGGCTGAAAGAGACCCAGTACTTC	many	-	TRBV11-1	TRBJ2-5
CASSEAGTGGAYGYTF	TGTGCCAGCAGCGAGGCCGGGACAGGGGGCGCCTATGGCTACACCTTC	many	TRBD1	TRBV3-1	TRBJ1-2
CASSPLLAGPRTQYF	TGTGCCAGCAGTCCTCTACTAGCGGGGCCTAGGACCCAGTACTTC	many	TRBD2	TRBV12-3/TRBV12-4	TRBJ2-5
CASSPLAGGLDTQYF	TGTGCCAGCAGCCCCCTAGCGGGGGGCCTAGATACGCAGTATTTT	many	TRBD2	TRBV3-1	TRBJ2-3
CASSPQRGTGAQDTF	TGCGCCAGCAGCCCCCAAAGGGGGACAGGGGCTCAAGACACCTTC	many	TRBD1	TRBV5-1	TRBJ1-2
CSAWEGGETQYF	TGCAGTGCGTGGGAGGGCGGGGAGACCCAGTACTTC	many	TRBD2	TRBV20-1	TRBJ2-5
CSARVAANTGELFF	TGCAGTGCTAGAGTCGCTGCGAACACCGGGGAGCTGTTTTTT	many	-	TRBV20-1	TRBJ2-2
CASSGEGGEQFF	TGTGCCAGCAGCGGAGAGGGGGGTGAGCAGTTCTTC	many	-	TRBV5-4	TRBJ2-1
CASTPTGGVGGGGPYNEQFF	TGTGCCAGCACTCCCACGGGGGGTGTCGGGGGAGGGGGGCCCTACAATGAGCAGTTCTTC	many	-	TRBV6-1	TRBJ2-1
CASSLMIWGPNNEQFF	TGTGCCAGCAGCTTGATGATCTGGGGGCCCAACAATGAGCAGTTCTTC	-	-	TRBV5-8	TRBJ2-1
CASSPGSNRYGDTQYF	TGTGCCAGCAGCCCCGGGTCCAATCGTTACGGGGATACGCAGTATTTT	-	-	TRBV7-9	TRBJ2-3
CASSDGTRIGYTF	TGTGCCAGCAGCGATGGGACCCGCATAGGCTACACCTTC	many	-	TRBV7-2	TRBJ1-2
CASTQGPPDTQYF	TGCGCCAGCACACAGGGCCCCCCAGATACGCAGTATTTT	many	-	TRBV5-1	TRBJ2-3
CASCSNQPQHF	TGTGCCAGCTGTAGCAATCAGCCCCAGCATTTT	many	-	TRBV6-1	TRBJ1-5
CASSIATSSTDTQYF	TGTGCCAGTAGTATAGCCACTTCAAGCACAGATACGCAGTATTTT	few	-	TRBV19	TRBJ2-3
CASSYSPGQGDYEQYF	TGTGCCAGCAGTTACTCTCCGGGACAGGGTGACTACGAGCAGTACTTC	once	TRBD1	TRBV6-5	TRBJ2-7
CASSLGGGGAESEQFF	TGTGCCAGCAGCTTAGGCGGCGGGGGGGCGGAAAGTGAGCAGTTCTTC	-	TRBD2	TRBV7-2	TRBJ2-1
CASSRASNTEAFF	TGTGCCAGCTCTCGCGCCTCGAACACTGAAGCTTTCTTT	many	-	TRBV18	TRBJ1-1
CASSSLTGARTDTQYF	TGTGCCAGCAGCTCCCTGACGGGGGCCCGCACAGATACGCAGTATTTT	many	-	TRBV7-9	TRBJ2-3
CASSQGQGAATDTQYF	TGTGCCAGCAGCCAAGGACAGGGGGCCGCCACAGATACGCAGTATTTT	-	TRBD1	TRBV3-1	TRBJ2-3
CASSAESGRAQHF	TGTGCCAGCAGCGCCGAATCAGGCCGGGCCCAGCATTTT	many	-	TRBV7-2	TRBJ1-5
CASSLPGQPQHF	TGTGCCAGCAGCCTCCCGGGTCAGCCCCAGCATTTT	many	-	TRBV3-1	TRBJ1-5
CASSLEGGPNTGELFF	TGTGCCAGCAGCTTAGAGGGGGGTCCGAACACCGGGGAGCTGTTTTTT	-	-	TRBV7-2	TRBJ2-2
CASGGSRGADNEQFF	TGTGCCAGCGGGGGTTCTCGGGGCGCCGACAATGAGCAGTTCTTC	many	-	TRBV28	TRBJ2-1
CASLGRTYNEQFF	TGTGCCAGCCTAGGTAGGACCTACAATGAGCAGTTCTTC	many	-	TRBV6-1	TRBJ2-1
CASSLSGQPDTGELFF	TGCGCCAGCAGCTTGAGTGGGCAGCCAGACACCGGGGAGCTGTTTTTT	many	-	TRBV5-1	TRBJ2-2
CASSPQGAPNNEQFF	TGTGCCAGCAGCCCGCAGGGGGCCCCCAACAATGAGCAGTTCTTC	many	TRBD1	TRBV3-1	TRBJ2-1